The 32 T cell receptor beta chains given below trace back to one sample, sequenced in a study of CD8+CD57+ T cells in acquired aplastic anemia. Genomic DNA constituted the template upon which TCR beta VDJ and CDR3 profiling was performed. TCRdb processed the reads anew with MiXCR; each CDR3 protein has one entry. The data contain more than 95,000 distinct CDR3 sequences, over 30% of them singletons. Patients included in sequencing had previously demonstrated CD8+CD57+ cell expansion by flow cytometry. The sequenced material came from sorted CD4+, CD8+, or CD8+CD57+ T cells (not recorded which) from PBMCs. The receptor set was obtained from a human donor with aplastic anemia.

This clonotype was detected ten times or more. V is TRBV28 and J is TRBJ1-6, with TRBD1 matching over 9 bases. Trimming cost V 5 bases and J 7 bases; bases outside gene matches: 6. From germline, CDR1 is MDHEN and CDR2 SYDVKM. The CDR3 is made up of 15 amino acids. The CDR3 here is CASSRTGGSNSPLHF. CDR3 coding DNA: TGTGCCAGCAGTCGAACAGGGGGCAGCAATTCACCCCTCCACTTT.

This clonotype has only a few counts. The genes are TRBV11-2 and TRBJ1-3; no clear D. This CDR3 is built from 18 residues. V was trimmed by 2 bases and J by 0 bases, leaving 17 bases between them. Germline V gene data show CDR1 as SGHAT and CDR2 as FQNNGV. Here the CDR3 reads CASSLNPPSPSSGNTIYF. In nucleotides, the CDR3 is TGTGCCAGCAGCTTAAACCCCCCGAGTCCTAGCTCTGGAAACACCATATATTTT.

The rearrangement links TRBV19 to TRBJ2-1; 7 bases agree with TRBD2. The ends lost 1 base at V and 9 bases at J; junction bases unmatched: 3. This CDR3 is 13 amino acids long. Germline V gives CDR1 LNHDA, CDR2 SQIVND (reference sequence). CDR3 sequence (DNA): TGTGCCAGTAGTATAGTATCGGGGGGTGAGCAGTTCTTC. As protein: CASSIVSGGEQFF.

There are many counts of this clonotype. The J gene is TRBJ1-1, the V gene TRBV12-3 or TRBV12-4; no clear D gene. The CDR3 consists of 13 residues. V gave up 6 bases and J gave up 2 bases, with 10 bases separating them. The chain's CDR3 is CASSTDVNTEAFF. CDR3 bases: TGTGCCAGCAGCACAGACGTCAACACTGAAGCTTTCTTT.

The CDR3 DNA is TGCGCCAGCGGGGGGGCGTACAATGAGCAGTTCTTC. Its protein is CASGGAYNEQFF. The J gene is TRBJ2-1, the V gene TRBV5-1, with a possible D match to TRBD2 (7 bases). CDR1 SGHRS and CDR2 YFSETQ come from the germline V gene. The V end lost 7 bases, the J end lost 4 bases, and 9 bases lay between the germline ends. The CDR3 covers 12 residues.

In this sample, this clonotype turned up a few times. The rearrangement links TRBV25-1 to TRBJ2-5; 8 nucleotides agree with TRBD1. CDR1 and CDR2 (germline): MGHDK, SYGVNS. The CDR3 is 15 residues long. V was pared by 5 bases and J by 1 base, with 6 bases of the junction left unmatched. CDR3 residues: CASSHLTGGQETQYF. CDR3 DNA: TGTGCCAGCAGTCATTTAACAGGGGGCCAAGAGACCCAGTACTTC.

J is TRBJ1-6 and V is TRBV19; D gene uncertain. The CDR3 is 16 amino acids. Germline assignment: CDR1 LNHDA and CDR2 SQIVND (reference sequence). Trimming took off 3 bases at V and 5 bases at J, with 14 bases between the two ends. CDR3 bases: TGTGCCAGTAGTATTCGTTGGTCCAGCGATAATTCACCCCTCCACTTT. Its protein product is CASSIRWSSDNSPLHF. Full variable domain (remainder filled in from reference TRBV19 and TRBJ1-6): DGGITQSPKYLFRKEGQNVTLSCEQNLNHDAMYWYRQDPGQGLRLIYYSQIVNDFQKGDIAEGYSVSREKKESFPLTVTSAQKNPTAFYLCASSIRWSSDNSPLHFGNGTRLTVT.

The sample holds many counts of this clonotype. The chain joins TRBV20-1 to TRBJ2-3; 12 bases are a match to TRBD2. With 3 bases clipped from V and 0 bases from J, the junction kept 10 bases outside the gene matches. The CDR3 loop spans 18 amino acids. Germline V lookup: CDR1 DFQATT, CDR2 SNEGSKA (reference sequence). The CDR3 DNA is TGCAGTGCTAGGGCCCCTTGGACTAGCGGGACCAGCACAGATACGCAGTATTTT. This gives the protein CSARAPWTSGTSTDTQYF.

CDR3 sequence reads: CASSLSLGASGYTF. CDR3 bases: TGTGCCAGCAGTTTAAGTCTGGGGGCGAGTGGCTACACCTTC. The chain employs TRBV7-2 and TRBJ1-2; a possible D gene is TRBD1 (6 bases). The CDR3 loop spans 14 amino acids. Trimming pared 6 bases from V and 7 bases from J, leaving 18 bases between. Germline values: CDR1 SGHTA, CDR2 FQGNSA.

This clonotype was picked up a small number of times. Given a much more abundant clone one base away, this may be a read error. Here the CDR3 omits its conserved ending phenylalanine or tryptophan, so a read error is the likely source. The V call is TRBV12-3 or TRBV12-4, the J call TRBJ2-7; D is uncertain. This CDR3 is 11 amino acids long. V gave up 5 bases and J gave up 8 bases, with 10 bases separating them. CDR3 nucleotides: TGTGCCAGCAGTGGTAGTTTGAAGCAGTACCTC. Translated: CASSGSLKQYL.

CDR3 loop: CASSHPGLAGPREQYF. The CDR3 bases are TGTGCCAGCAGCCATCCGGGACTAGCGGGGCCGCGGGAGCAGTACTTC. The chain joins TRBV11-2 to TRBJ2-7; 13 bases map to TRBD2. This CDR3 is built from 16 residues. Germline V lookup: CDR1 SGHAT, CDR2 FQNNGV. V trimming: 5 bases; J trimming: 7 bases; junction bases outside the gene matches: 11.

This clonotype was observed once. Since a much larger clone is just one base distant, this may be a read error. V is TRBV19 and J is TRBJ2-3; perhaps D is TRBD1 or TRBD2 (6 bases each). There are 15 residues in the CDR3. Germline CDR1 and CDR2: LNHDA and SQIVND (reference sequence). Here the CDR3 DNA reads TGTGCCAGTAGTATGGGGGGCAGGAGCACAGATACGCGGTATTTT. Its translation is CASSMGGRSTDTRYF.

CDR3 DNA sequence: TGTGCCAGTAGTGATACAGGGGGCTTCTTTGGCTACACCTTC. Protein sequence: CASSDTGGFFGYTF. The chain recombines TRBV19 with TRBJ1-2; 9 nucleotides match TRBD1. CDR1 is LNHDA, CDR2 SQIVND, per germline (reference sequence). This CDR3 region has 14 residues. V shed 5 bases, J shed 7 bases, and the junction held 8 bases outside the gene matches.

The chain is built from TRBV2 and TRBJ2-1; 11 bases match TRBD1. Trimming removed 6 bases from V and 6 bases from J; junction bases left unmatched: 10. The V gene's germline CDR1 is SNHLY and CDR2 FYNNEI. CDR3 length equals 16 residues. CDR3 region: CASSQDRGLYGNEQFF. In DNA form, the CDR3 reads TGTGCCAGCAGCCAGGACAGGGGGCTCTATGGCAATGAGCAGTTCTTC.

The genes are TRBV20-1 and TRBJ2-5, with 9 bases lining up with TRBD2. The CDR3 has 14 amino acids. The junction had 7 bases not matched to a gene; V was cut back by 5 bases and J by 3 bases. Germline V lookup: CDR1 DFQATT, CDR2 SNEGSKA (reference sequence). CDR3 in DNA: TGCAGTGCTTCAAGCGGGGGGCCGAAAGAGACCCAGTACTTC. Its translation: CSASSGGPKETQYF.

This chain uses TRBV25-1 with TRBJ1-2; D gene unclear. Trimming shortened V by 4 bases and J by 7 bases, and 10 bases separated the two germline ends. The germline V gene has CDR1 MGHDK and CDR2 SYGVNS. The CDR3 extends over 12 amino acids. CDR3: CASSVNQVGYTF. Here the CDR3 DNA reads TGTGCCAGCAGTGTGAATCAGGTTGGCTACACCTTC.

This clonotype was detected many times. The chain is built from TRBV7-9 and TRBJ1-1, with no clear D. This CDR3 has 14 amino acids. V shed 6 bases and J shed 0 bases, with 11 bases lying between them. Germline CDR1 is SEHNR and CDR2 is FQNEAQ (reference sequence). The CDR3 spells CASSLIPLNTEAFF. CDR3 sequence (DNA): TGTGCCAGCAGTCTTATCCCCTTGAACACTGAAGCTTTCTTT.

This clonotype was seen more than once but under ten times. The chain has TRBV6-1 and TRBJ2-7; 10 bases match TRBD1. Germline trimming cut 4 bases from V and 1 base from J; bases unmatched to any gene: 4. The germline V gene has CDR1 MNHNS and CDR2 SASEGT. The CDR3 totals 15 residues. The CDR3 reads CASSGGQGQSYEQYF. CDR3 coding DNA: TGTGCCAGCAGTGGGGGACAGGGGCAATCCTACGAGCAGTACTTC.

This clonotype was found a few times. This may come from a read error, since a much larger clone is one base off. Since the CDR3 does not end with the conserved phenylalanine or tryptophan, this likely comes from a read error. This chain connects TRBV9 to TRBJ1-1; no clear D gene. Germline CDR1 reads SGDLS; CDR2 reads YYNGEE. The CDR3 has 13 amino acids. With 3 bases removed from V and 1 base from J, the gap between germline ends came to 7 bases. The CDR3 region has the DNA TGTGCCAGCAGCGCCGGAACGAACACTGAAGCTTTCCTT. Its translation is CASSAGTNTEAFL.

The rearrangement links TRBV2 to TRBJ2-3; D is ambiguous. Trimming took off 3 bases at V and 7 bases at J, with 8 bases between the two ends. Germline CDR1 SNHLY, CDR2 FYNNEI. This CDR3 comprises 12 residues. The CDR3 nucleotides are TGTGCCAGCAGTGATGCGGATAATACGCAGTATTTT. It specifies CASSDADNTQYF.

Turning to this clonotype: The final CDR3 position lacks the conserved phenylalanine or tryptophan, pointing to a likely read error. The genes are TRBV2 and TRBJ1-5, with D hard to call. Germline loops: CDR1 SNHLY, CDR2 FYNNEI. V dropped 6 bases and J dropped 4 bases, with 7 bases sitting between them. The CDR3 spans 12 residues. The CDR3 DNA reads TGTGCCAGCAGGGTGGGTAATCAGCCCCAGCATTCT. Amino acid sequence: CASRVGNQPQHS.

Worth noting for this clonotype: A much more abundant neighbour one base away suggests this may be a read error. The chain links TRBV2 to TRBJ2-6, with D hard to call. CDR1 SNHLY and CDR2 FYNNEI come from the germline V gene. CDR3 length equals 15 residues. CDR3 sequence reads: CVSSLDDSGANVLTF. The CDR3 DNA reads as TGTGTCAGCAGCTTAGATGACTCTGGGGCCAACGTCCTGACTTTC.

The table lists this clonotype with a few counts. The chain is built from TRBV27 and TRBJ1-6; 10 bases are a match to TRBD1. The length of the CDR3 is 15 residues. V dropped 3 bases and J dropped 7; count of bases not matched to a gene: 3. The germline V gene encodes CDR1 MNHEY and CDR2 SMNVEV (reference sequence). The DNA for the CDR3 is TGTGCCAGCAGTTTTCTGGGACAGGGGAATTCACCCCTCCACTTT. The encoded protein is CASSFLGQGNSPLHF.

The J gene is TRBJ2-5, the V gene TRBV15; 9 bases match TRBD2. CDR3 size: 16 residues. Germline CDR1 reads LNHNV; CDR2 reads YYDKDF (reference sequence). Unmatched junction bases numbered 9, after V lost 3 bases and J lost 4 bases. Written as DNA, the CDR3 is TGTGCCACCAGCAGCACAGGGCGGGGGGGCCCAGAGACCCAGTACTTC. As protein: CATSSTGRGGPETQYF.

The sample holds many counts of this clonotype. J is TRBJ2-7 and V is TRBV6-1, with D perhaps assigned TRBD1 or TRBD2 (5 bases each). CDR1 and CDR2 (germline): MNHNS, SASEGT. The V end was cut by 2 bases, the J end by 3 bases, with 11 bases between. This CDR3 has 14 residues. The CDR3 DNA is TGTGCCAGCAGTGAATCAGGGACCTTCTACGAGCAGTACTTC. This gives the protein CASSESGTFYEQYF.

Regarding this clonotype: This could be a read error, since a much larger clone is one nucleotide away. The chain links TRBV5-4 to TRBJ2-5; tentatively, D is TRBD1 or TRBD2 (5 bases each). V was pared by 9 bases and J by 7 bases, with 22 bases between. This CDR3 region has 14 residues. Germline loops: CDR1 SGHNT, CDR2 YYREEE (reference sequence). This CDR3 reads CATHGDLLVGTQYF. CDR3 coding DNA: TGTGCCACCCACGGGGACCTTCTCGTAGGGACCCAGTACTTC.

A few counts support this clonotype. This sequence joins TRBV6-1 and TRBJ2-4, with D perhaps matching TRBD1 (6 bases). The CDR3 sequence is 15 residues long. Trimming left V 6 bases short and J 7 bases short, with 19 bases between. Looked up from germline, CDR1 is MNHNS and CDR2 is SASEGT. CDR3 amino acids: CASRAGTSGTNIQYF. In nucleotides, the CDR3 is TGTGCCAGCAGAGCCGGGACAAGCGGTACGAACATTCAGTACTTC.

The table lists this clonotype with many counts. V usage is TRBV18 and J usage is TRBJ1-6, with D perhaps TRBD1 (5 bases). There are 14 residues in the CDR3. V shed 3 bases and J shed 9 bases, with 12 bases lying between them. Per the germline V gene, CDR1 is KGHSH and CDR2 is LQKENI. The CDR3 spells CASSPGGGGSPLHF. The CDR3 coding sequence is TGTGCCAGCTCACCTGGCGGGGGAGGTTCACCCCTCCACTTT.

The V call is TRBV27, the J call TRBJ2-2; D gene uncertain. V lost 6 bases, J lost 2 bases, and 10 bases lay in between. The CDR3 loop spans 14 amino acids. Germline V gene data show CDR1 as MNHEY and CDR2 as SMNVEV (reference sequence). CDR3 protein: CASRRQVNTGELFF. CDR3 nucleotides: TGTGCCAGCAGACGCCAGGTTAACACCGGGGAGCTGTTTTTT.

Worth noting for this clonotype: A much larger clone differs from this one at a single base, so this may be a read error. This chain uses TRBV5-1 with TRBJ2-1; possible D gene TRBD1, 6 bases. The germline V gene has CDR1 SGHRS and CDR2 YFSETQ. This CDR3 comprises 13 residues. CDR3 residues: CASGLAGQGSRVF. CDR3 DNA sequence: TGCGCCAGCGGCTTGGCCGGGCAGGGGTCCAGGGTCTTC.

This clonotype has at least ten counts. This chain links TRBV7-3 with TRBJ2-1; D gene uncertain. CDR1 is SGHTA and CDR2 is FQGTGA in the germline V gene. V lost 5 bases and J 5 bases, leaving 10 bases between the germline ends. The CDR3 loop spans 13 amino acids. The CDR3: CASSLSGNNEQFF. CDR3 coding DNA: TGTGCCAGCAGCCTATCTGGGAACAATGAGCAGTTCTTC.

V gene TRBV25-1 combines with J gene TRBJ2-7; 8 bases fit TRBD2. The J segment lost 7 bases and the V segment lost 3 bases, leaving 5 bases of the junction unmatched. This CDR3 spans 13 amino acids. CDR1 is MGHDK and CDR2 is SYGVNS in the germline V gene. CDR3 sequence: CASSESEREEQYF. The CDR3 DNA follows: TGTGCCAGCAGTGAGTCGGAGCGGGAGGAGCAGTACTTC.